Presented here are 27 T cell receptor beta chains from one specimen sequenced in a study of response to subunit inactivated influenza vaccine. TCRdb re-analysed the RT-PCR reads in MiXCR, keeping a single row per CDR3 protein. The table lists some 850,000 distinct CDR3 sequences, about 18% of them singletons, with 9.5% to 13% in the top ten. The sample was PBMCs from blood, taken roughly 5 days after vaccination. The receptors here all came from a man aged 50-59 years who received an inactivated influenza vaccine.

The chain recombines TRBV5-6 with TRBJ2-1, with D perhaps matching TRBD1 (6 bases). There are 13 residues in the CDR3. Germline V CDR1 and CDR2: SGHDT, YYEEEE. V was pared by 4 bases and J by 7 bases, with 12 bases between. The CDR3 nucleotides read TGTGCCAGCAGCGCCGGGACATTTAATGAGCAGTTCTTC. Its translation: CASSAGTFNEQFF.

This clonotype was seen a handful of times. This chain joins TRBV5-1 and TRBJ2-7, with D perhaps assigned TRBD1 or TRBD2 (5 bases each). Germline loops: CDR1 SGHRS, CDR2 YFSETQ. The V end was cut by 4 bases, the J end by 7 bases, with 18 bases between. The CDR3 covers 14 residues. This CDR3 reads CASSPRGTQGEQYF. The CDR3 coding sequence is TGCGCCAGCAGCCCCCGGGGCACCCAGGGAGAGCAGTACTTC.

This clonotype was found many times. The chain has TRBV10-3 and TRBJ1-5; TRBD1 matches 11 bases. From germline, CDR1 is ENHRY and CDR2 SYGVKD. The CDR3 covers 14 residues. The V and J ends lost 6 bases and 5 bases, in that order; junction bases with no gene match: 3. The CDR3 nucleotides are TGTGCCATCAGCGGGACAGGGGGTGATCAGCCCCAGCATTTT. Amino acids: CAISGTGGDQPQHF.

The chain is built from TRBV11-1 and TRBJ2-3; D unresolved. V was clipped by 1 base and J by 7 bases, with 9 bases between them. CDR1 and CDR2 from the germline V gene are SGHAT and FQDESV (reference sequence). The CDR3 is made up of 13 amino acids. In nucleotides, the CDR3 is TGTGCCAGCAGCTTAGATTCCCCGAATACGCAGTATTTT. It codes for CASSLDSPNTQYF. Looking up the rest from reference TRBV11-1 and TRBJ2-3 gives the full variable domain: EAEVAQSPRYKITEKSQAVAFWCDPISGHATLYWYRQILGQGPELLVQFQDESVVDDSQLPKDRFSAERLKGVDSTLKIQPAELGDSAMYLCASSLDSPNTQYFGPGTRLTVL.

The rearrangement uses TRBV12-3 or TRBV12-4 and TRBJ2-7, with 7 nucleotides matching TRBD2. With 7 bases clipped from V and 5 bases from J, the junction kept 8 bases outside the gene matches. The CDR3 contains 13 residues. The CDR3 is CASTRGRVNEQYF. The DNA for the CDR3 is TGTGCCAGCACTCGGGGGAGGGTCAACGAGCAGTACTTC.

There are a few counts of this clonotype. The gene calls are TRBV12-3 or TRBV12-4 and TRBJ1-5; D gene unclear. This CDR3 has 14 residues. Trimming took off 6 bases at V and 1 base at J, with 10 bases between the two ends. Here the CDR3 reads CASRGLESNQPQHF. CDR3 coding DNA: TGTGCCAGCAGGGGATTGGAAAGCAATCAGCCCCAGCATTTT.

The rearrangement joins TRBV20-1 to TRBJ2-2, with D possibly being TRBD2 (6 bases). The germline V gene encodes CDR1 DFQATT and CDR2 SNEGSKA (reference sequence). The CDR3 totals 11 residues. The CDR3 region has the DNA TGCAGCGGGACTCTTGGAGGGGAGCTGTTTTTT. Protein sequence: CSGTLGGELFF.

V and J are TRBV7-9 and TRBJ2-3; D remains unclear. V was clipped by 4 bases and J by 0 bases, with 11 bases between them. CDR3 size: 15 residues. The V gene's germline CDR1 is SEHNR and CDR2 FQNEAQ (reference sequence). The CDR3 DNA is TGTGCCAGCAGCTATCGGAGCCCAAGCACAGATACGCAGTATTTT. It codes for CASSYRSPSTDTQYF.

The DNA of the CDR3 is TGCGCCAGCAGCTTGGGCCTCGACGGAACAACTAATGAAAAACTGTTTTTT. Translated: CASSLGLDGTTNEKLFF. The chain couples TRBV5-1 to TRBJ1-4, with D hard to call. The germline V gene encodes CDR1 SGHRS and CDR2 YFSETQ. CDR3 length: 17 amino acids. The germline V and J ends were trimmed by 0 bases and 0 bases, with 12 bases remaining between them.

The chain couples TRBV20-1 to TRBJ2-7; 8 positions match TRBD2. CDR3 length equals 14 residues. Trimming removed 6 bases from V and 5 bases from J; junction bases left unmatched: 12. Germline V lookup: CDR1 DFQATT, CDR2 SNEGSKA (reference sequence). The CDR3 spells CSASGSGSLDEQYF. CDR3 nucleotide sequence: TGCAGTGCCAGCGGGAGCGGGAGTCTGGACGAGCAGTACTTC.

The gene calls are TRBV18 and TRBJ1-6, with D hard to call. Trimming shortened V by 3 bases and J by 2 bases, and 8 bases separated the two germline ends. The CDR3 extends over 15 amino acids. CDR1 and CDR2 (germline): KGHSH, LQKENI. CDR3 amino acids: CASSPGSPYNSPLHF. The CDR3 nucleotides read TGTGCCAGCTCACCGGGGTCCCCCTATAATTCACCCCTCCACTTT. Complete variable domain (other parts from reference TRBV18 and TRBJ1-6): NAGVMQNPRHLVRRRGQEARLRCSPMKGHSHVYWYRQLPEEGLKFMVYLQKENIIDESGMPKERFSAEFPKEGPSILRIQQVVRGDSAAYFCASSPGSPYNSPLHFGNGTRLTVT.

This clonotype was detected only a few times. As DNA, the CDR3 is TGTGCCAGCAGCTCCTCCAACAGAGACAATGAGCAGTTCTTC. It translates to CASSSSNRDNEQFF. The chain is built from TRBV7-3 and TRBJ2-1; D is unresolved. Germline V gives CDR1 SGHTA, CDR2 FQGTGA. The CDR3 length is 14 residues. The ends were cut back, 4 bases at V and 5 bases at J, with 12 bases in the middle.

This clonotype was counted many times. V gene TRBV5-5 combines with J gene TRBJ2-4; D uncertain. The germline CDR1 and CDR2 sequences are SGHKS and YYEKEE (reference sequence). The length of the CDR3 is 14 residues. Trimming stripped 1 base from V and 1 base from J, with 6 bases between. The DNA for the CDR3 is TGTGCCAGCAGCTTGTTCCCTGCCAAAAACATTCAGTACTTC. Protein sequence: CASSLFPAKNIQYF.

The V call is TRBV5-1, the J call TRBJ2-6; tentative D call: TRBD1 (6 bases). CDR1 is SGHRS, CDR2 YFSETQ, per germline. This CDR3 is 15 amino acids long. The V end was cut by 3 bases, the J end by 3 bases, with 10 bases between. The CDR3, as DNA: TGCGCCAGCAGCTCGCAGGGGAATGGGGCCAACGTCCTGACTTTC. Amino acids: CASSSQGNGANVLTF.

This clonotype was seen only a few times. V and J are TRBV6-2 or TRBV6-3 and TRBJ2-7; 7 bases line up with TRBD2. The CDR3 totals 16 residues. After removal of 4 bases from V and 1 base from J, the junction contained 10 bases not matched to a gene. The germline gives CDR1 MNHEY, CDR2 SVGEGT. CDR3 in DNA: TGTGCCAGCAGTTCTTACCGGGACTACCAATCCTACGAGCAGTACTTC. Amino acid sequence: CASSSYRDYQSYEQYF.

The rearrangement uses TRBV5-1 and TRBJ1-2; D unclear. The CDR3 length is 14 residues. V shed 0 bases and J shed 8 bases, with 14 bases lying between them. The germline CDR1 and CDR2 sequences are SGHRS and YFSETQ. CDR3 sequence (DNA): TGCGCCAGCAGCTTGGATCGAGGGTTTAAGGGCTACACCTTC. Amino acid sequence: CASSLDRGFKGYTF.

This clonotype was detected only a few times. This rearrangement joins TRBV20-1 to TRBJ2-3, with D uncertain. V was cut by 4 bases and J by 4 bases, with 15 bases left in between. CDR1 and CDR2 (germline): DFQATT, SNEGSKA (reference sequence). CDR3 length: 14 amino acids. The CDR3 region has the DNA TGCAGTGCTAAGGCCCCCTCCGGCGCAGATACGCAGTATTTT. Protein product: CSAKAPSGADTQYF.

This clonotype was found many times. In DNA form, the CDR3 reads TGCAGCGTTAGCCGAGCGGGGGGTCGCACAGATACGCAGTATTTT. It translates to CSVSRAGGRTDTQYF. J is TRBJ2-3 and V is TRBV29-1; 9 bases agree with TRBD2. With V trimmed by 5 bases and J by 1 base, 7 bases remained unmatched. This CDR3 is 15 amino acids long. Germline CDR1 SQVTM, CDR2 ANQGSEA.

This chain connects TRBV10-3 to TRBJ2-7; unclear D gene. Trimming stripped 2 bases from V and 0 bases from J, with 8 bases between. Per the germline V gene, CDR1 is ENHRY and CDR2 is SYGVKD. The CDR3 has 14 amino acids. The CDR3 protein is CAISEVVDSYEQYF. CDR3 nucleotide sequence: TGTGCCATCAGTGAGGTTGTGGACTCCTACGAGCAGTACTTC.

This clonotype has a handful of counts. This rearrangement joins TRBV6-1 to TRBJ1-1; tentatively, D is TRBD1 (5 bases). CDR3 size: 15 residues. Germline V gene data show CDR1 as MNHNS and CDR2 as SASEGT. Trimming pared 5 bases from V and 1 base from J, leaving 14 bases between. CDR3: CASSPGQLSNTEAFF. CDR3 coding DNA: TGTGCCAGCAGTCCCGGACAACTATCGAACACTGAAGCTTTCTTT.

In this sample, this clonotype turned up a few times. V usage is TRBV12-3 or TRBV12-4 and J usage is TRBJ2-5, with 12 bases matching TRBD2. The CDR3 totals 15 residues. The V segment lost 6 bases and the J segment 5 bases; nucleotides outside the gene matches: 7. CDR3 sequence: CASRPSGGAWETQYF. CDR3 in DNA: TGTGCCAGCAGACCTAGCGGGGGGGCATGGGAGACCCAGTACTTC.

A few counts support this clonotype. This chain links TRBV29-1 with TRBJ2-1; 7 bases are a match to TRBD1. This CDR3 is built from 13 residues. Per the germline V gene, CDR1 is SQVTM and CDR2 is ANQGSEA. The ends lost 4 bases at V and 5 bases at J; junction bases unmatched: 5. The CDR3 sequence is CSVGRGNNNEQFF. The DNA of the CDR3 is TGCAGCGTTGGCAGGGGGAACAACAATGAGCAGTTCTTC.

This sequence joins TRBV7-9 and TRBJ2-3; 10 nucleotides line up with TRBD1. With 5 bases clipped from V and 4 bases from J, the junction kept 9 bases outside the gene matches. The CDR3 covers 16 residues. CDR1 is SEHNR and CDR2 is FQNEAQ in the germline V gene (reference sequence). The CDR3 DNA sequence: TGTGCCAGCAGCCTCGAGACAGGGGGCCCTCCAGATACGCAGTATTTT. This sequence encodes CASSLETGGPPDTQYF. Variable domain in full (rest from reference TRBV7-9 and TRBJ2-3): DTGVSQNPRHKITKRGQNVTFRCDPISEHNRLYWYRQTLGQGPEFLTYFQNEAQLEKSRLLSDRFSAERPKGSFSTLEIQRTEQGDSAMYLCASSLETGGPPDTQYFGPGTRLTVL.

This clonotype was seen only a few times. The chain combines TRBV7-2 with TRBJ1-4; D may be TRBD1 (5 bases). V was shortened by 1 base and J by 10 bases, with 19 bases between the two germline ends. The CDR3 is made up of 16 amino acids. Germline V CDR1 and CDR2: SGHTA, FQGNSA. In DNA form, the CDR3 reads TGTGCCAGCAGCTTAGGAGCGTGGACACTCGGGGGAAAACTGTTTTTT. Amino acid sequence: CASSLGAWTLGGKLFF.

The CDR3 nucleotides are TGTGCCAGCAGCCCAGCAGGGGTGACCATGAACACTGAAGCTTTCTTT. Translated, it gives CASSPAGVTMNTEAFF. The rearrangement links TRBV5-6 to TRBJ1-1, with D possibly TRBD1 on 6 matching bases. The germline V gene encodes CDR1 SGHDT and CDR2 YYEEEE. V dropped 4 bases and J dropped 0 bases, with 16 bases sitting between them. There are 16 residues in the CDR3.

This clonotype was counted a few times. V and J are TRBV11-2 and TRBJ1-2; 7 nucleotides agree with TRBD1. The V gene end was trimmed by 3 bases and the J gene end by 8 bases; junction bases not matched to a gene: 15. Germline V gene sequence: CDR1 SGHAT, CDR2 FQNNGV. The CDR3 has 16 residues. The CDR3: CASSLIRQGRGRGYTF. CDR3 bases: TGTGCCAGCAGCTTGATTCGACAGGGAAGAGGTCGGGGCTACACCTTC.

This clonotype was observed a handful of times. The genes are TRBV12-3 or TRBV12-4 and TRBJ1-2, with TRBD1 identical over 8 bases. CDR3 size: 13 residues. V lost 7 bases to trimming and J lost 2 bases; unmatched junction nucleotides: 3. The CDR3 reads CASNAGGNYGYTF. The CDR3 nucleotides are TGTGCCAGCAATGCAGGGGGCAACTATGGCTACACCTTC.